These 24 T cell receptor beta chains were all obtained from the same sample, sequenced in a study of blood T cell repertoires in COVID-19 (dated by TCRdb to between 2020 and 2021). The method behind the library was the immunoSEQ multiplex PCR assay. Held by TCRdb, this immuneACCESS table contains in-frame sequences only and omits some clones. Under half of the omission traces to an unresolved V gene where checked; the cause of the rest is unknown. The sample yields fewer than 400,000 clones; around nine tenths were counted once. The top ten clones comprise less than 2% of the sample. Sequenced input: PBMCs or T cells enriched from blood (not recorded which). These receptors all stem from a woman aged 30 to 39 who had recovered from COVID-19.

CDR3 sequence reads: CASSSRGMTGTGVTEAFF. CDR3 DNA: TGTGCCAGCAGTTCCCGTGGCATGACCGGGACAGGGGTAACTGAAGCTTTCTTT. This sequence joins TRBV27 and TRBJ1-1, with 10 bases that match TRBD1. With 4 bases clipped from V and 5 bases from J, the junction kept 16 bases outside the gene matches. The CDR3 is made up of 18 amino acids. From germline, CDR1 is MNHEY and CDR2 SMNVEV (reference sequence).

The V call is TRBV4-3, the J call TRBJ1-2; no definite D call. Per the germline V gene, CDR1 is LGHNA and CDR2 is YSLEER. Trimming cost V 2 bases and J 0 bases, with 4 bases left between them. This CDR3 region has 13 residues. The CDR3 protein is CASSQLTNYGYTF. The CDR3 region has the DNA TGCGCCAGCAGCCAACTAACTAACTATGGCTACACCTTC.

CDR3 nucleotides: TGTGCCAGCAGCAGCAACACAGATACGCAGTATTTT. Protein sequence: CASSSNTDTQYF. The J gene is TRBJ2-3, the V gene TRBV5-4; D not certain. V lost 4 bases, J lost 2 bases, and 5 bases lay in between. Germline-derived CDR1 and CDR2 are SGHNT and YYREEE (reference sequence). This CDR3 is 12 amino acids long.

This chain uses TRBV7-8 with TRBJ1-6; 7 bases map to TRBD1. V gave up 4 bases and J gave up 10 bases; unmatched junction bases: 13. Germline V gene lookup returns CDR1 SGHVS and CDR2 FQNEAQ. CDR3 length: 16 amino acids. In nucleotides, the CDR3 is TGTGCCAGCAGCTCCTCCTTGACAGGGCAGGGGTCACCCCTCCACTTT. Translating gives CASSSSLTGQGSPLHF.

This rearrangement joins TRBV5-6 to TRBJ1-2; 7 nucleotides align to TRBD1. The trim removed 1 base at V and 3 bases at J, leaving 9 bases unmatched. This CDR3 region has 16 residues. Germline CDR1 reads SGHDT; CDR2 reads YYEEEE. In DNA form, the CDR3 reads TGTGCCAGCAGCTTGTTGGTAGGGGGCCTCTACTATGGCTACACCTTC. Translation gives CASSLLVGGLYYGYTF.

The chain joins TRBV9 to TRBJ2-7; possibly TRBD1 for D (5 bases). V lost 2 bases, J lost 5 bases, and 17 bases lay in between. The CDR3 has 15 amino acids. Germline V CDR1 and CDR2: SGDLS, YYNGEE. The CDR3 is CASSVSSTGRNEQYF. The CDR3 bases are TGTGCCAGCAGCGTCTCTTCTACAGGAAGGAACGAGCAGTACTTC.

The chain couples TRBV6-5 to TRBJ1-6; D perhaps matches TRBD1 (5 bases). Trimming removed 6 bases at V and 7 bases at J, with 16 bases between. From germline, CDR1 is MNHEY and CDR2 SVGAGI. The CDR3 loop spans 15 amino acids. CDR3 sequence: CASSNRPTGNSPLHF. The DNA for the CDR3 is TGTGCCAGCAGCAACCGACCCACAGGCAATTCACCCCTCCACTTT.

The chain employs TRBV30 and TRBJ1-4; D is undetermined. Trimming took off 2 bases at V and 10 bases at J, with 17 bases between the two ends. The CDR3 spans 14 residues. Per germline, CDR1 GTSNPN and CDR2 SVGIG (reference sequence). The CDR3 is CAWSRGLTVSKLFF. The CDR3 nucleotides are TGTGCCTGGAGTCGAGGACTTACAGTTTCAAAACTGTTTTTT.

The J gene is TRBJ1-4, the V gene TRBV28; 8 bases line up with TRBD1. The J segment lost 7 bases and the V segment lost 4 bases, leaving 11 bases of the junction unmatched. CDR3 size: 16 residues. Germline V CDR1 and CDR2: MDHEN, SYDVKM. The CDR3 region is CASSSPRGPPVEKLFF. The CDR3 bases are TGTGCCAGCAGTTCGCCCAGGGGGCCACCAGTTGAAAAACTGTTTTTT.

This clone was seen a single time. This chain connects TRBV19 to TRBJ1-2, with 9 nucleotides matching TRBD1. This CDR3 contains 12 residues. The V segment lost 6 bases and the J segment 8 bases; nucleotides outside the gene matches: 4. Germline CDR1 reads LNHDA; CDR2 reads SQIVND (reference sequence). The CDR3 sequence: CASRRQGEGYTF. The CDR3 coding sequence is TGTGCCAGTAGGAGACAGGGGGAGGGCTACACCTTC.

The chain is built from TRBV15 and TRBJ1-2, with 10 bases aligning to TRBD1. This CDR3 has 13 amino acids. V was clipped by 3 bases and J by 8 bases; unmatched bases: 3. CDR1 is LNHNV and CDR2 is YYDKDF in the germline V gene (reference sequence). DNA for the CDR3: TGTGCCACCAGCAGTGGACAGGGGGTAGGCTACACCTTC. This codes for CATSSGQGVGYTF.

This clone has only a few counts. The chain recombines TRBV7-9 with TRBJ1-3; D ambiguous. Germline CDR1 SEHNR, CDR2 FQNEAQ (reference sequence). This CDR3 has 13 residues. V was cut by 1 base and J by 9 bases, with 10 bases left in between. The CDR3 spells CASSLVPGVTIYF. The CDR3 DNA follows: TGTGCCAGCAGCTTAGTCCCCGGAGTCACCATATATTTT. Full variable domain (remainder filled in from reference TRBV7-9 and TRBJ1-3): DTGVSQNPRHKITKRGQNVTFRCDPISEHNRLYWYRQTLGQGPEFLTYFQNEAQLEKSRLLSDRFSAERPKGSFSTLEIQRTEQGDSAMYLCASSLVPGVTIYFGEGSWLTVV.

The chain employs TRBV7-6 and TRBJ2-7; no firm D call. The CDR3 spans 13 residues. Germline V lookup: CDR1 SGHVS, CDR2 FNYEAQ. V lost 3 bases and J lost 2, with 8 bases in between. The CDR3 loop reads CASSFGRTYEQYF. In DNA, the CDR3 is TGTGCCAGCAGCTTTGGCAGGACCTACGAGCAGTACTTC.

V gene TRBV28 combines with J gene TRBJ1-2; D might be TRBD1 (5 bases). This CDR3 comprises 13 residues. The germline gives CDR1 MDHEN, CDR2 SYDVKM. V lost 2 bases, J lost 4 bases, and 8 bases lay in between. This CDR3 reads CASSLQGAYGYTF. Here the CDR3 DNA reads TGTGCCAGCAGTTTACAAGGGGCCTATGGCTACACCTTC.

The V call is TRBV9, the J call TRBJ2-7, with D possibly being TRBD1 (6 bases). Trimming shortened V by 1 base and J by 3 bases, and 11 bases separated the two germline ends. CDR3 length: 14 amino acids. Germline V gene sequence: CDR1 SGDLS, CDR2 YYNGEE. The DNA of the CDR3 is TGTGCCAGCAGCGTATGGGGGCGAAGCTACGAGCAGTACTTC. This sequence encodes CASSVWGRSYEQYF.

The chain carries TRBV6-5 and TRBJ1-1; unclear D gene. In germline, CDR1 is MNHEY, CDR2 SVGAGI. The CDR3 is 13 amino acids. Trimming left V 8 bases short and J 3 bases short, with 13 bases between. The CDR3 protein is CASGRVSDTEAFF. CDR3 DNA sequence: TGTGCCAGCGGTCGGGTATCCGACACTGAAGCTTTCTTT.

In its sample, this clone was seen once. V gene TRBV5-1 combines with J gene TRBJ1-5; D gene uncertain. Trimming shortened V by 4 bases and J by 0 bases, and 14 bases separated the two germline ends. Germline CDR1 SGHRS, CDR2 YFSETQ. This CDR3 is 16 amino acids long. CDR3: CASSPRGRDSNQPQHF. The CDR3 DNA reads as TGCGCCAGCAGCCCGCGAGGGCGGGATAGCAATCAGCCCCAGCATTTT.

The chain carries TRBV29-1 and TRBJ2-3; 7 bases align to TRBD2. The V and J ends lost 2 bases and 0 bases, in that order; junction bases with no gene match: 5. The germline gives CDR1 SQVTM, CDR2 ANQGSEA. CDR3 length: 15 amino acids. The CDR3 protein is CSVESGGRSTDTQYF. The CDR3 DNA is TGCAGCGTTGAATCTGGCGGGAGAAGCACAGATACGCAGTATTTT.

The DNA for the CDR3 is TGTGCCTCAGACAGGGGGCAGTCTGGAAACACCATATATTTT. Translated, it gives CASDRGQSGNTIYF. The chain is built from TRBV10-3 and TRBJ1-3, with 10 nucleotides matching TRBD1. Germline lookup yields CDR1 ENHRY and CDR2 SYGVKD. The trim removed 11 bases at V and 1 base at J, leaving 5 bases unmatched. The CDR3 spans 14 residues.

J is TRBJ2-7 and V is TRBV5-6; D gene unclear. V was cut by 6 bases and J by 3 bases, with 19 bases left in between. Germline assignment: CDR1 SGHDT and CDR2 YYEEEE. The CDR3 runs 15 residues. CDR3 residues: CASKAWSPSRYEQYF. The CDR3 nucleotides read TGTGCCAGCAAAGCTTGGTCTCCCTCCCGCTACGAGCAGTACTTC.

V and J are TRBV4-3 and TRBJ1-6, with TRBD1 identical over 8 bases. The ends lost 3 bases at V and 13 bases at J; junction bases unmatched: 11. The CDR3 sequence is 15 residues long. CDR1 and CDR2 from the germline V gene are LGHNA and YSLEER. Here the CDR3 reads CASSHIQTGEFPLHF. As DNA, the CDR3 is TGCGCCAGCAGCCATATCCAGACAGGGGAGTTCCCCCTCCACTTT.

The chain combines TRBV7-3 with TRBJ2-3; TRBD1 aligns across 10 bases. V trimming: 5 bases; J trimming: 3 bases; junction bases outside the gene matches: 5. The CDR3 is made up of 15 amino acids. Per the germline V gene, CDR1 is SGHTA and CDR2 is FQGTGA. CDR3 sequence reads: CASSQQGQGTDTQYF. The CDR3 region has the DNA TGTGCCAGCAGCCAGCAGGGACAGGGGACAGATACGCAGTATTTT.

The gene calls are TRBV7-9 and TRBJ2-1, with no clear D. The length of the CDR3 is 11 residues. Germline V gene data show CDR1 as SEHNR and CDR2 as FQNEAQ (reference sequence). V was pared by 5 bases and J by 10 bases, with 9 bases between. CDR3: CASSRGREQFF. The CDR3, as DNA: TGTGCCAGCAGCAGAGGTAGGGAGCAGTTCTTC.

The rearrangement joins TRBV7-2 to TRBJ1-5; D remains unclear. The V end lost 3 bases, the J end lost 7 bases, and 13 bases lay between the germline ends. The CDR3 totals 14 residues. Germline V gives CDR1 SGHTA, CDR2 FQGNSA. The CDR3 is CASSLDWTEQPQHF. The CDR3 DNA is TGTGCCAGCAGCTTGGACTGGACTGAACAGCCCCAGCATTTT.